Sequencing of this T cell receptor (beta chain) was carried out in a study of beta chain features in type 1 diabetes. Study-level results: In every one of the four CD4+ subsets, TCRB CDR3s were moderately but significantly shorter in Type 1 diabetes patients.

This clone was detected a few times. Its antigen remains unidentified. Expressed TCRB transcripts were sequenced because the entire RNA isolate underwent reverse transcription. Clones were sequenced by immunoSEQ multiplex PCR, and TCRdb holds only the in-frame ones, with some missing. The sample consists of a few hundred thousand clones, approximately 25% of them appearing once. Trimming took 6 bases from V and 3 from J; bases not matched to a gene: 13. This CDR3 is built from 16 residues. Per the germline V gene, CDR1 is SGHVS and CDR2 is FQNEAQ. The sequencing input was naive CD4+ T cells from blood. V and J are TRBV7-8 and TRBJ1-2; 7 nucleotides agree with TRBD1. This clonotype was sampled from a woman in her twenties or thirties with type 1 diabetes. The DNA of the CDR3 is TGTGCCAGCAGTCACTCCGTGACAGGGAATGACTATGGCTACACCTTC. This translates into CASSHSVTGNDYGYTF. The complete variable domain, with remaining parts taken from reference TRBV7-8 and TRBJ1-2, reads GAGVSQSPRYKVAKRGQDVALRCDPISGHVSLFWYQQALGQGPEFLTYFQNEAQLDKSGLPSDRFFAERPEGSVSTLKIQRTQQEDSAVYLCASSHSVTGNDYGYTFGSGTRLTVV.